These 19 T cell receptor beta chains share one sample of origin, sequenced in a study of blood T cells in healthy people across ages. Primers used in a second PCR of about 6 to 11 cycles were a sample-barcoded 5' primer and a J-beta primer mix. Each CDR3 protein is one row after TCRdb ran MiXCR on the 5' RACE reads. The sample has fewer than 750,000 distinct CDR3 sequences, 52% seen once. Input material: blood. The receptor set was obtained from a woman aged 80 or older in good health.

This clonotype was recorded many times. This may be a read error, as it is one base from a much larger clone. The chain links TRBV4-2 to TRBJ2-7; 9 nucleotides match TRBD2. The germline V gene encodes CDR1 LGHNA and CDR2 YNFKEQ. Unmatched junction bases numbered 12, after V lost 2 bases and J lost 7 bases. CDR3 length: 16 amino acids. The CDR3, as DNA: TGTGCCAGCAGCCAAAATGGCGGGGGGGCTTTTGGTGAGCAGTACTTC. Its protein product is CASSQNGGGAFGEQYF.

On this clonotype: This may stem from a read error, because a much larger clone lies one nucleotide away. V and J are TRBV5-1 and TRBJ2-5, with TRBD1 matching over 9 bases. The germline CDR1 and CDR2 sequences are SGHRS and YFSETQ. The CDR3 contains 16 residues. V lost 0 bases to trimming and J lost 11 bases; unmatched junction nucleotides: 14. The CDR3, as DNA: TGCGCCAGCAGCTTGGATCCGGGACAGGGTGTTGCGCAGCAGTACTTC. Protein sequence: CASSLDPGQGVAQQYF. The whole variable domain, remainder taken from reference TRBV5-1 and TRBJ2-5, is KAGVTQTPRYLIKTRGQQVTLSCSPISGHRSVSWYQQTPGQGLQFLFEYFSETQRNKGNFPGRFSGRQFSNSRSEMNVSTLELGDSALYLCASSLDPGQGVAQQYFGPGTRLLVL.

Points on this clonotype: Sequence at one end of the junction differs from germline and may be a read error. The CDR3 loop reads CASSVAKRDEQFF. The CDR3 DNA follows: TGTGCCAGCAGCGTAGCGAAGCGGGACGAGCAGTTCTTC. V gene TRBV7-2 combines with J gene TRBJ2-1, with 7 bases aligning to TRBD2. Germline-derived CDR1 and CDR2 are SGHTA and FQGNSA. The CDR3 sequence is 13 residues long.

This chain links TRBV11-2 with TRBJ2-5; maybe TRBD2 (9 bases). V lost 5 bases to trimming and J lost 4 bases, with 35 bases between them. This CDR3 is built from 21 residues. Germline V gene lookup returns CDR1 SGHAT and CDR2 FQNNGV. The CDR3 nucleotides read TGTGCCAGCAGCAAAGACAGGGGCCTGGGTCTAGCGGGGAGTTCGGGAGAGACCCAGTACTTC. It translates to CASSKDRGLGLAGSSGETQYF.

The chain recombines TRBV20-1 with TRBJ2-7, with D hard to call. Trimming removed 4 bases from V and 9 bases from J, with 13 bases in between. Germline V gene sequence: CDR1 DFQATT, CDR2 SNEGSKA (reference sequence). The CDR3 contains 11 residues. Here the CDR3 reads CSATGRLGQYF. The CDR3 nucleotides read TGCAGTGCTACCGGCAGGTTGGGGCAGTACTTC.

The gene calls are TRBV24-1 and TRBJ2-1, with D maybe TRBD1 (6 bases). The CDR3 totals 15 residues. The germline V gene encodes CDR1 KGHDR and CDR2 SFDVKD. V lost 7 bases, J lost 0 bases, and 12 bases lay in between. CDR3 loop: CATSPGQSSYNEQFF. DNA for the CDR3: TGTGCCACCAGCCCGGGACAAAGCTCCTACAATGAGCAGTTCTTC.

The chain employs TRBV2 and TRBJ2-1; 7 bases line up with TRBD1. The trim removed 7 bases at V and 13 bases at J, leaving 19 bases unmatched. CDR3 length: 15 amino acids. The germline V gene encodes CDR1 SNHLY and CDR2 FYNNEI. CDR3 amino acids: CASTLGGSSMATQFF. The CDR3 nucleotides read TGTGCCAGCACCTTAGGGGGCAGTAGTATGGCGACCCAGTTCTTC.

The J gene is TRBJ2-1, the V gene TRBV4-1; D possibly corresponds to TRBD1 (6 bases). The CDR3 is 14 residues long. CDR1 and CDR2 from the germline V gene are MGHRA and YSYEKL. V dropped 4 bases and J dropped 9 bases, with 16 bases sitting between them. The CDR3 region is CASSPITGKIEQFF. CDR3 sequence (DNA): TGCGCCAGCAGCCCTATCACAGGGAAGATTGAGCAGTTCTTC.

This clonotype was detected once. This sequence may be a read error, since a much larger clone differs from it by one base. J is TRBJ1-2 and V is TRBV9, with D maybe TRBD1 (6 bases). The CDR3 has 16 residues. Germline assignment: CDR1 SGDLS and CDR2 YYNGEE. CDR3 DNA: TGTGCCTGCAGCGTAGAGGGCAGGGGCACTGGCTATGGCTACACCTTC. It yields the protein CACSVEGRGTGYGYTF.

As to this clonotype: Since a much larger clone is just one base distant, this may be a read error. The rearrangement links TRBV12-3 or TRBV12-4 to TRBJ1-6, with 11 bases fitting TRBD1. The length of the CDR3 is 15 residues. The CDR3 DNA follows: TGTGCCAGCAGTCGGGACAGGGGGACAAATTCACCCCCCCACTTT. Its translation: CASSRDRGTNSPPHF.

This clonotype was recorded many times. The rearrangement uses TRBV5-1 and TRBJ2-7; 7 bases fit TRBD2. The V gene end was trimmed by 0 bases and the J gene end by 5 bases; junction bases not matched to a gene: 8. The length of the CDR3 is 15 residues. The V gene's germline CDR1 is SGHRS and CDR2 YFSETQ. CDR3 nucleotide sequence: TGCGCCAGCAGCTTGGGCTGGACTAGTGTGCACGAGCAGTACTTC. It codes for CASSLGWTSVHEQYF.

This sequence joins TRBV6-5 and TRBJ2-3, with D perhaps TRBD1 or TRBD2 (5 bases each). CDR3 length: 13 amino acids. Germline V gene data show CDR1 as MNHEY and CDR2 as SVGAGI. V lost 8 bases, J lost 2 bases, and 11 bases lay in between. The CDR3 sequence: CASDRGLTDTQYF. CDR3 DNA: TGTGCCAGCGATCGGGGCCTCACAGATACGCAGTATTTT.

CDR3 DNA: TGTGCCAGCGAGCGGGAAAATAGCAATCAGCCCCAGCATTTT. It specifies CASERENSNQPQHF. This sequence joins TRBV2 and TRBJ1-5; D ambiguous. This CDR3 is built from 14 residues. Trimming took 8 bases from V and 0 from J, leaving 11 bases between them. CDR1 and CDR2 (germline): SNHLY, FYNNEI.

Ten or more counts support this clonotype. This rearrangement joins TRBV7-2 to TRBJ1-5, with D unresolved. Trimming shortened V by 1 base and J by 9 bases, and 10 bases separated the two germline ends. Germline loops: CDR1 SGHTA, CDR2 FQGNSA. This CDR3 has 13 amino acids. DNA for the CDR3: TGTGCCAGCAGCTTAGATAGGGCCTGGCCCCAGCATTTT. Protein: CASSLDRAWPQHF.

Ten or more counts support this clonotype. CDR3 coding DNA: TGTGCCAGCAGTGCCGGTCGGCAGGGAAATTCACCCCTCCACTTT. Its protein is CASSAGRQGNSPLHF. This chain uses TRBV2 with TRBJ1-6; possibly TRBD1 for D (5 bases). This CDR3 is built from 15 residues. V was clipped by 4 bases and J by 7 bases, with 14 bases between them. Germline V gene lookup returns CDR1 SNHLY and CDR2 FYNNEI.

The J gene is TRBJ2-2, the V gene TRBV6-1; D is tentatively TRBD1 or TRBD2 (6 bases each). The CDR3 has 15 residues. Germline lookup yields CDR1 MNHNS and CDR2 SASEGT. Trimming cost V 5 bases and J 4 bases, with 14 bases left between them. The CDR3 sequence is CASSLGGIGTGELFF. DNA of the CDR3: TGTGCCAGCAGTTTAGGGGGGATAGGCACCGGGGAGCTGTTTTTT.

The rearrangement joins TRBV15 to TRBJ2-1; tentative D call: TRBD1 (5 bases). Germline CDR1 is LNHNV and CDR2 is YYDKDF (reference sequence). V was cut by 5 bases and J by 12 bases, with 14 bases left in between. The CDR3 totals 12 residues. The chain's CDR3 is CATSARGRAQFF. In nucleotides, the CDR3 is TGTGCCACCAGCGCTAGGGGCCGAGCGCAGTTCTTC. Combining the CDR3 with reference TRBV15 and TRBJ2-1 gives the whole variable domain DAMVIQNPRYQVTQFGKPVTLSCSQTLNHNVMYWYQQKSSQAPKLLFHYYDKDFNNEADTPDNFQSRRPNTSFCFLDIRSPGLGDTAMYLCATSARGRAQFFGPGTRLTVL.

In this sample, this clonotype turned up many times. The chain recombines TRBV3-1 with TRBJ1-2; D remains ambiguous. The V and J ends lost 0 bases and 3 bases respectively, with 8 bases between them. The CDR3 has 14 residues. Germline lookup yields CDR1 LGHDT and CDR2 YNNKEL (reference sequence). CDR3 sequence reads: CASSQEVTDYGYTF. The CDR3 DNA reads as TGTGCCAGCAGCCAAGAAGTGACGGACTATGGCTACACCTTC. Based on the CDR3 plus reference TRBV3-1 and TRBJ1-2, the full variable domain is DTAVSQTPKYLVTQMGNDKSIKCEQNLGHDTMYWYKQDSKKFLKIMFSYNNKELIINETVPNRFSPKSPDKAHLNLHINSLELGDSAVYFCASSQEVTDYGYTFGSGTRLTVV.

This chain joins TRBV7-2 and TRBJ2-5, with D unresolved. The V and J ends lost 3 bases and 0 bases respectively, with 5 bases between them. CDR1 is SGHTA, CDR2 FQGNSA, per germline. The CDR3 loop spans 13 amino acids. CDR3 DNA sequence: TGTGCCAGCAGCTTGCACCACCAAGAGACCCAGTACTTC. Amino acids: CASSLHHQETQYF.